The rows below give T cell receptor beta chains drawn from one sample of a study of T cell responses to AZD1222 COVID-19 vaccine. This table comes from immunoSEQ multiplex PCR, and its TCRdb copy is limited to in-frame clones, with some not included. The sample shows roughly 120,000 clones, about 90% of them seen only once. The sequencing used peripheral blood, collected 28 days after the second AZD1222 dose. These receptors were collected from an adult who received the AZD1222 COVID-19 vaccine. The CDR3 runs from the conserved cysteine through the conserved F or W. The D gene is left open where the match is weak. Clone size is given for some rows only: seen once, a few or many times, or a class if the clone is expanded.

size,J,D,V,DNA,CDR3
-,TRBJ2-1,TRBD2,TRBV2,TGTGCCACAAGACTAGCGGACAATGAGCAGTTCTTC,CATRLADNEQFF
-,TRBJ2-1,-,TRBV14,TGTGCCAGCAGCGCGTTGGGTAGTTACGATGAGCAGTTCTTC,CASSALGSYDEQFF
-,TRBJ1-2,-,TRBV18,TGTGCCAGCTCACCAGAAAGGGCCTATGGCTACACCTTC,CASSPERAYGYTF
-,TRBJ2-1,TRBD2,TRBV28,TGTGCCAGCCGGGACTACCTATCCTACAATGAGCAGTTCTTC,CASRDYLSYNEQFF
once,TRBJ2-3,-,TRBV12-3/TRBV12-4,TGTGCCAGCAGTTTAGGAGGGACGCAGTATTTT,CASSLGGTQYF
-,TRBJ1-6,-,TRBV5-1,TGCGCCAGCAGCTTGCGTCCTGCAGGCATAAATTCACCCCTCCACTTT,CASSLRPAGINSPLHF
-,TRBJ1-1,TRBD1,TRBV19,TGTGCCAGTAGTCTCCGAACAGGGGTGGACACTGAAGCTTTCTTT,CASSLRTGVDTEAFF
-,TRBJ2-1,TRBD2,TRBV28,TGTGCCAGCCAAGAGCTAGCGGGAGGATGGTTCTCCTACAATGAGCAGTTCTTC,CASQELAGGWFSYNEQFF
-,TRBJ2-7,-,TRBV28,TGTGCCAGCAGTTTCGTCGGCAGAGTATACGAGCAGTACTTC,CASSFVGRVYEQYF
-,TRBJ1-1,-,TRBV3-1/TRBV3-2,TGTGCCAGCAGCCGCCGGGAGGCCCTTGAAGCTTTCTTT,CASSRREALEAFF
-,TRBJ2-7,TRBD2,TRBV18,TGTGCCAGCTCACCAGGACTAGCCCACTACGAGCAGTACTTC,CASSPGLAHYEQYF
-,TRBJ2-7,-,TRBV19,TGTGCCAGTAGTACCCTCCTGGGGGAGCAGTACTTC,CASSTLLGEQYF
-,TRBJ1-5,TRBD1,TRBV19,TGTGCCAGTAGTATCGGGACAGGGTGGAATCAGCCCCAGCATTTT,CASSIGTGWNQPQHF
-,TRBJ2-2,-,TRBV20-1,TGCAGTGCTAATGATCTGGGGTGGACCCGCACCGGGGAGCTGTTTTTT,CSANDLGWTRTGELFF
-,TRBJ1-1,-,TRBV27,TGTGCCAGCAGGGAACAGGGAAAGACTGAAGCTTTCTTT,CASREQGKTEAFF
-,TRBJ2-7,-,TRBV24-1,TGTGCCACCAGCTCCACGGGTAAGGCCCACGAGCAGTACTTC,CATSSTGKAHEQYF
-,TRBJ1-2,-,TRBV14,TGTGCCAGCAGCCAAGATACCCTCGGTTTCAACTATGGCTACACCTTC,CASSQDTLGFNYGYTF
-,TRBJ2-7,-,TRBV6-5,TGTGCCTCCCCCCACCGGGGGCCCTCCTACGAGCAGTACTTC,CASPHRGPSYEQYF
-,TRBJ2-1,TRBD2,TRBV10-2,TGCGCCAGCAGGACTAGCGGGAACGAGCAGTTCTTC,CASRTSGNEQFF
once,TRBJ2-3,TRBD2,TRBV5-4,TGTGCCAGCAGGACGGGACTAGTCGAAAAGGTTGCAGATACGCAGTATTTT,CASRTGLVEKVADTQYF
-,TRBJ1-5,-,TRBV9,TGTGCCAGCAGCGTAGCTCCAGGGGAAGATCAGCCCCAGCATTTT,CASSVAPGEDQPQHF
-,TRBJ2-1,TRBD2,TRBV5-1,TGCGCCAGCAGCTCGGGACTACCAAGTAATGAGCAGTTCTTC,CASSSGLPSNEQFF
-,TRBJ2-1,TRBD1,TRBV19,TGTGCCAGTAGTAAAATGACAGGGGTATCCTACAATGAGCAGTTCTTC,CASSKMTGVSYNEQFF
-,TRBJ2-7,TRBD1,TRBV27,TGTGCCAGCAGTTTCCGACAGGGCAACGAGCAGTACTTC,CASSFRQGNEQYF
-,TRBJ1-2,-,TRBV5-1,TGCGCCAGCAGCTTGGTTTCAGGGCGCCGAGCTAACTATGGCTACACCTTC,CASSLVSGRRANYGYTF
-,TRBJ1-4,TRBD1,TRBV2,TGTGCCAGCAGTGGGGACAGCTATGAAAAACTGTTTTTT,CASSGDSYEKLFF
-,TRBJ2-3,-,TRBV10-3,TGTGCCATCAGTGAGGGGGCCGGAGATACGCAGTATTTT,CAISEGAGDTQYF
once,TRBJ2-3,TRBD1,TRBV27,TGTGCCAGCAGTTTTCGCAGGGGGCTCACAGATACGCAGTATTTT,CASSFRRGLTDTQYF
-,TRBJ2-7,-,TRBV7-9,TGTGCCAGCAGCTTACAGGGCAGGCAGATGGACGAGCAGTACTTC,CASSLQGRQMDEQYF
-,TRBJ2-5,-,TRBV27,TGTGCCAGCAGTTTATCCCGTAGTGCGGCCCAGTACTTC,CASSLSRSAAQYF
-,TRBJ1-1,-,TRBV6-5,TGTGCCAGCAGTTACTCGAGTGTGACAGGAGCTTTCTTT,CASSYSSVTGAFF
-,TRBJ2-7,-,TRBV28,TGTGCCAGCAGTTTAGGTGGGGTGGAGCAGTACTTC,CASSLGGVEQYF
-,TRBJ2-3,-,TRBV9,TGTGCCAGCAGCGTAGATCAGATGACTAGCACAGATACGCAGTATTTT,CASSVDQMTSTDTQYF
once,TRBJ1-4,TRBD1,TRBV2,TGTGCCAGCAGGGGGACAGGGGCTAATGAAAAACTGTTTTTT,CASRGTGANEKLFF
-,TRBJ1-1,-,TRBV7-3,TGTGCCAGCAGCTTAACAGGGAGTGACAGTGAAGCTTTCTTT,CASSLTGSDSEAFF
-,TRBJ2-1,-,TRBV20-1,TGCGGGGGGACGGATTACAATGAGCAGTTCTTC,CGGTDYNEQFF
-,TRBJ1-3,TRBD1,TRBV18,TGTGCCAGCTCACCGCAGGAGACAGGGGTTTTCTCTGGAAACACCATATATTTT,CASSPQETGVFSGNTIYF
-,TRBJ2-1,TRBD2,TRBV7-8,TGTGCCAGCAGCTTTGGTCTAGCGGGAGAAAGCTCCTACAATGAGCAGTTCTTC,CASSFGLAGESSYNEQFF
-,TRBJ2-5,TRBD1,TRBV27,TGTGCCAGCAGTTTAAGACAGGGATTAAAGACCCAGTACTTC,CASSLRQGLKTQYF
-,TRBJ1-2,-,TRBV11-2,TGTGCCAGCAGCCCCCGGGCTTCCATCAGCGCCCCATATGGCTACACCTTC,CASSPRASISAPYGYTF
-,TRBJ1-5,-,TRBV2,TGTGCCAGCAGAGGGGACAGCAATCAGCCCCAGCATTTT,CASRGDSNQPQHF
-,TRBJ1-4,-,TRBV28,TGTGCCAGCAGCCGGGACCGTAATGAAAAACTGTTTTTT,CASSRDRNEKLFF
-,TRBJ1-5,-,TRBV5-4,TGTGCCAGCAGCTTTGGACAAGATCAGCCCCAGCATTTT,CASSFGQDQPQHF
-,TRBJ1-2,-,TRBV2,TGTGCCAGGGACTTCGGGTATGGCTACACCTTC,CARDFGYGYTF
-,TRBJ2-6,TRBD2,TRBV4-2,TGTGCCAGCAGCCAAGTCCAGCGGGGTTACTCTGGGGCCAACGTCCTGACTTTC,CASSQVQRGYSGANVLTF
-,TRBJ2-7,-,TRBV27,TGTGCCAGCAGAACTTCTAGGCAGGAGAAATCCTACGAGCAGTACTTC,CASRTSRQEKSYEQYF
-,TRBJ2-7,TRBD1,TRBV19,TGTGCCAGTAGTTGGGCGGACAGGGATGGGTACGAGCAGTACTTC,CASSWADRDGYEQYF
-,TRBJ2-3,TRBD2,TRBV9,TGTGCCAGCAGCCTCGGGAGGGCGGACTCGCAGTATTTT,CASSLGRADSQYF
-,TRBJ1-1,-,TRBV7-3,TGTGCCAGCAGCCCCAGGGCGGGGGACACTGAAGCTTTCTTT,CASSPRAGDTEAFF
-,TRBJ2-5,-,TRBV30,TGTGCCTGGGCTCCACGGGCAGAGACCCAGTACTTC,CAWAPRAETQYF
-,TRBJ2-5,-,TRBV18,TGTGCCAGCTCGTCCTGGGGGATGGAGACCCAGTACTTC,CASSSWGMETQYF
-,TRBJ2-2,TRBD2,TRBV7-6,TGTGCCAGCAGCAGACTAGCGGGAGAGGACTGGAGTCGAACCGGGGAGCTGTTTTTT,CASSRLAGEDWSRTGELFF
-,TRBJ2-4,TRBD2,TRBV19,TGTGCCAGTAGATCCTTAGCGGGAGGTAAAAACATTCAGTACTTC,CASRSLAGGKNIQYF
-,TRBJ2-2,TRBD2,TRBV5-1,TGCGCCAGCAGCGCGCTAGCGGGAGGAGCCGGGGAGCTGTTTTTT,CASSALAGGAGELFF
once,TRBJ1-6,TRBD1,TRBV27,TGTGCCAGCAAGAGACAGGGGCTGTCCCATTCACCCCTCCACTTT,CASKRQGLSHSPLHF